The 13 T cell receptor beta chains listed next were all sequenced from one sample in a study of T cells in Graves' hyperthyroidism and ophthalmopathy. TCR beta CDR3 regions were amplified from RNA. The HTBI primer set served for first-round RT-PCR of the TCR CDR3. In TCRdb, the multiplex PCR reads were re-called with MiXCR into one record per CDR3 protein. The data show approximately 400,000 distinct CDR3 sequences, with more than 11% seen just once and approximately 11% held by the top ten. Input material: blood. The origin of the receptors is a woman aged 55-69 years with Graves' hyperthyroidism.

There are many counts of this clonotype. This rearrangement joins TRBV28 to TRBJ2-5; 7 nucleotides line up with TRBD1. The CDR3 contains 14 residues. With V trimmed by 6 bases and J by 3 bases, 7 bases remained unmatched. The V gene's germline CDR1 is MDHEN and CDR2 SYDVKM. CDR3: CASSSQGPEETQYF. The CDR3 DNA reads as TGTGCCAGCAGCTCACAGGGGCCAGAAGAGACCCAGTACTTC. Looking up the rest from reference TRBV28 and TRBJ2-5 gives the full variable domain: DVKVTQSSRYLVKRTGEKVFLECVQDMDHENMFWYRQDPGLGLRLIYFSYDVKMKEKGDIPEGYSVSREKKERFSLILESASTNQTSMYLCASSSQGPEETQYFGPGTRLLVL.

Note on this clonotype: A clone one base away is much larger, so this may be a read error. V usage is TRBV28 and J usage is TRBJ2-1, with 7 bases lining up with TRBD2. The CDR3 has 15 residues. Germline trimming cut 7 bases from V and 5 bases from J; bases unmatched to any gene: 11. The V gene's germline CDR1 is MDHEN and CDR2 SYDVKM. The CDR3 region has the DNA TGTGCCAGCAAAGGAAGGGGCGGGAGCGACAATGAGCAGTTCTTC. Translation gives CASKGRGGSDNEQFF.

The chain joins TRBV5-1 to TRBJ1-2; D is uncertain. Germline V gene sequence: CDR1 SGHRS, CDR2 YFSETQ. The CDR3 has 16 amino acids. Trimming removed 4 bases at V and 0 bases at J, with 16 bases between. CDR3 sequence (DNA): TGCGCCAGCAGCAAAATACCCCGTGGCCCTAACTATGGCTACACCTTC. Encoded protein: CASSKIPRGPNYGYTF. Together with reference TRBV5-1 and TRBJ1-2, the CDR3 gives the full variable domain: KAGVTQTPRYLIKTRGQQVTLSCSPISGHRSVSWYQQTPGQGLQFLFEYFSETQRNKGNFPGRFSGRQFSNSRSEMNVSTLELGDSALYLCASSKIPRGPNYGYTFGSGTRLTVV.

This clonotype appeared many times. Sequence at one end of the junction differs from germline and may be a read error. This chain joins TRBV7-7 and TRBJ1-5; no definite D call. This CDR3 comprises 14 residues. Germline V gives CDR1 SSHAT, CDR2 FNYEAQ (reference sequence). For the CDR3, the DNA is TGTGCTAGCACCTGGGTTGCGAGCAATCAGCCCCAGCATTTT. Protein: CASTWVASNQPQHF.

In this sample, this clonotype turned up many times. V is TRBV7-8 and J is TRBJ2-7; tentatively, D is TRBD1 (6 bases). The V gene's germline CDR1 is SGHVS and CDR2 FQNEAQ. The CDR3 is 16 residues long. Deletions cut 5 bases from V and 3 bases from J, with 20 bases between. The CDR3 loop is CASSHHRATHFYEQYF. The CDR3 bases are TGTGCCAGCAGCCATCACAGGGCGACCCACTTCTACGAGCAGTACTTC.

This clonotype occurred many times. The chain uses TRBV27 and TRBJ2-7, with 7 bases fitting TRBD1. Germline lookup yields CDR1 MNHEY and CDR2 SMNVEV (reference sequence). Trimming took 6 bases from V and 2 from J; bases not matched to a gene: 7. The CDR3 totals 14 residues. CDR3 DNA: TGTGCCAGCAGATCGGGACAGTGGACCTACGAGCAGTACTTC. It yields the protein CASRSGQWTYEQYF.

This rearrangement joins TRBV7-9 to TRBJ2-1; D is uncertain. Germline V CDR1 and CDR2: SEHNR, FQNEAQ (reference sequence). The CDR3 sequence is 15 residues long. Deletions cut 5 bases from V and 6 bases from J, with 17 bases between. CDR3 DNA: TGTGCCAGCAGCCAGCCGCGTAACCCCTCCAATGAGCAGTTCTTC. Residues: CASSQPRNPSNEQFF.

This clonotype was recorded at least ten times. The chain couples TRBV28 to TRBJ1-2; D might be TRBD1 (5 bases). Germline CDR1 reads MDHEN; CDR2 reads SYDVKM. Trimming left V 8 bases short and J 6 bases short, with 19 bases between. The CDR3 is 14 residues long. CDR3 sequence reads: CASASGSRVNGYTF. CDR3 nucleotides: TGTGCCAGCGCCTCAGGGAGTCGGGTGAATGGCTACACCTTC.

There are a few counts of this clonotype. V and J are TRBV11-2 and TRBJ2-5; 8 nucleotides align to TRBD1. With V trimmed by 4 bases and J by 3 bases, 4 bases remained unmatched. Germline values: CDR1 SGHAT, CDR2 FQNNGV. The CDR3 loop spans 14 amino acids. DNA for the CDR3: TGTGCCAGCAGCTCTGGACAGGGCGAAGAGACCCAGTACTTC. This encodes CASSSGQGEETQYF.

There are many counts of this clonotype. CDR3 coding DNA: TGTGCCAGCAGTGTCGATCGGGGACTAGCGGGAGCTACCGACGAGCAGTACTTC. Translated, it gives CASSVDRGLAGATDEQYF. The chain carries TRBV28 and TRBJ2-7, with 14 bases matching TRBD2. The trim removed 5 bases at V and 5 bases at J, leaving 14 bases unmatched. Germline V lookup: CDR1 MDHEN, CDR2 SYDVKM. This CDR3 spans 18 amino acids.

Ten or more counts support this clonotype. This chain connects TRBV18 to TRBJ2-5; the D is unclear. The ends were cut back, 3 bases at V and 0 bases at J, with 2 bases in the middle. The CDR3 covers 12 residues. The V gene's germline CDR1 is KGHSH and CDR2 LQKENI. DNA for the CDR3: TGTGCCAGCTCACCGTACCAAGAGACCCAGTACTTC. Protein: CASSPYQETQYF.

This clonotype occurred many times. The chain employs TRBV18 and TRBJ2-7, with D uncertain. Germline CDR1 reads KGHSH; CDR2 reads LQKENI. There are 12 residues in the CDR3. V was shortened by 3 bases and J by 6 bases, with 9 bases between the two germline ends. The CDR3 DNA reads TGTGCCAGCTCACCGGGGAAAGGCGAGCAGTACTTC. As protein: CASSPGKGEQYF. The whole variable domain, filled in from reference TRBV18 and TRBJ2-7, reads NAGVMQNPRHLVRRRGQEARLRCSPMKGHSHVYWYRQLPEEGLKFMVYLQKENIIDESGMPKERFSAEFPKEGPSILRIQQVVRGDSAAYFCASSPGKGEQYFGPGTRLTVT.

This clonotype was seen more than once but under ten times. The chain links TRBV25-1 to TRBJ1-6; 9 nucleotides agree with TRBD1. Germline V gene sequence: CDR1 MGHDK, CDR2 SYGVNS. The CDR3 has 13 residues. V trimming: 7 bases; J trimming: 9 bases; junction bases outside the gene matches: 4. CDR3 residues: CASMGQGGSPLHF. CDR3 nucleotide sequence: TGTGCCAGCATGGGACAGGGCGGTTCACCCCTCCACTTT.